This TCR beta chain was recorded in a study of patients and donors after allogeneic stem cell transplantation. V lost 6 bases and J lost 3, with 15 bases in between. This CDR3 region has 15 residues. Each CDR3 protein is one row after TCRdb ran MiXCR on the RT-PCR reads. The repertoire has about 960,000 distinct CDR3 sequences, over 15% of them found once; the top ten carry 5.5% to 6.5%. This sequence originates from a human donor who was either an allogeneic HSCT recipient or a stem cell or donor lymphocyte infusion donor (not recorded which). It is not recorded whose cells these are; they may come from a transplant donor. The rearrangement uses TRBV12-3 or TRBV12-4 and TRBJ1-5; a possible D gene is TRBD1 (5 bases). Sequenced material: blood, either unsorted or a sorted T cell fraction (not recorded which). CDR3 protein: CASSETQGFNQPQHF. For the CDR3, the DNA is TGTGCCAGCAGCGAAACCCAGGGCTTCAATCAGCCCCAGCATTTT.